Here is one T cell receptor (beta chain) with its context. The sample originates from a study of blood T cell repertoires in COVID-19. Between the trimmed V and J ends, which lost 5 bases and 3 bases, there was a span of 10 bases. Per germline, CDR1 SGHTA and CDR2 FQGNSA. This CDR3 region has 13 residues. Assay: immunoSEQ multiplex PCR; the TCRdb copy retains only in-frame clones and omits some. The table records some 210,000 clones, about 93% of them present only once. The TCR originated in a man aged 55-75 years with COVID-19, enrolled during active disease. The chain recombines TRBV7-2 with TRBJ1-2; D is ambiguous. Source material: peripheral blood. CDR3 amino acids: CASSPTLDYGYTF. DNA for the CDR3: TGTGCCAGCAGCCCGACTCTCGACTATGGCTACACCTTC. Filled out from reference TRBV7-2 and TRBJ1-2, the complete variable domain reads GAGVSQSPSNKVTEKGKDVELRCDPISGHTALYWYRQSLGQGLEFLIYFQGNSAPDKSGLPSDRFSAERTGGSVSTLTIQRTQQEDSAVYLCASSPTLDYGYTFGSGTRLTVV.